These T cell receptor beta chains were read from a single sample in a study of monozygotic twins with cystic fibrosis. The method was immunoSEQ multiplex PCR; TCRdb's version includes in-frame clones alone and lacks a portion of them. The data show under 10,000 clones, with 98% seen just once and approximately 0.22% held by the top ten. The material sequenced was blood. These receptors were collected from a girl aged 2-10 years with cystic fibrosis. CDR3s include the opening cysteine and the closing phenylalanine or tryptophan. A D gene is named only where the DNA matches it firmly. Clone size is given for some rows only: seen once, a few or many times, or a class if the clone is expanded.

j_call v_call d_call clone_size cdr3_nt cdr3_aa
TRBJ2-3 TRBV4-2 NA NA TGTGCCAGCAGCCAGACCCCGAGCGGCCTCGGCACAGATACGCAGTATTTT CASSQTPSGLGTDTQYF
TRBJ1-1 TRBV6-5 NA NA TGTGCCAGCAGTTTCAGGGAGGTCACTGAAGCTTTCTTT CASSFREVTEAFF
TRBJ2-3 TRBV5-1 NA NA TGCGCCAGCAGCCTGGGGCCGGGAACAGATACGCAGTATTTT CASSLGPGTDTQYF
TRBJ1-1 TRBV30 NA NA TGTGCCTGGAATCGGCAGGGAGAAGCTTTCTTT CAWNRQGEAFF
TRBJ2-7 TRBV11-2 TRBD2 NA TGTGCCAGCAGGGGGGGGAGCGGGAGTACCTACGAGCAGTACTTC CASRGGSGSTYEQYF
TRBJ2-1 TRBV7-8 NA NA TGTGCCAGCAGCTTAAACCCAGGTTTATACAATGAGCAGTTCTTC CASSLNPGLYNEQFF
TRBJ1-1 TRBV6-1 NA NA TGTGCCAGCAGTGACGGGCGGAACACTGAAGCTTTCTTT CASSDGRNTEAFF
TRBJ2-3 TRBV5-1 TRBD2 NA TGCGCCAGCAGCCGGACTAGCGGAAGCACAGATACGCAGTATTTT CASSRTSGSTDTQYF
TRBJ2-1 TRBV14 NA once TGTGCCAGCAGCAAATTTGGGTTGGGATCCTACAATGAGCAGTTCTTC CASSKFGLGSYNEQFF
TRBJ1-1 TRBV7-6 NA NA TGTGCCAGCAGCTTAGCGGGGCACACTGAAGCTTTCTTT CASSLAGHTEAFF
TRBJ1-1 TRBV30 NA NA TGTGCCTGGGGTAGGAACAGTGAAGCTTTCTTT CAWGRNSEAFF
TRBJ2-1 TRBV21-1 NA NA TGTGCCAGCAGCCTTCGGTCCGGGGGATCCTACAATGAGCAGTTCTTC CASSLRSGGSYNEQFF
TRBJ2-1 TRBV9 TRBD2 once TGTGCCAGCAGTGCTGGGACTAGCGGGATCTATGAGCAGTTCTTC CASSAGTSGIYEQFF
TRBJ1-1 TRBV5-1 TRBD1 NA TGCGCCAGCAGCTTGGAGCAGGGACAACAGGGGGGCACTGAAGCTTTCTTT CASSLEQGQQGGTEAFF
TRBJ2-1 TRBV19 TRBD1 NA TGTGCCAGTCAATCACAGGGGGCGCTTTGGAATGAGCAGTTCTTC CASQSQGALWNEQFF
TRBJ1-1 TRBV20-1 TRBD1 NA TGCAGCGCAACCCGGGACAGGGGAGCTTTCTTT CSATRDRGAFF
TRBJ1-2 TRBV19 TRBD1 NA TGTGCCAGTAGTATGCCGGGACAGAACTTCGGGTATGGCTACACCTTC CASSMPGQNFGYGYTF
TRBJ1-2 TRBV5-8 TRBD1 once TGTGCCAGCAGCTTGATGGGACAGTTAAGCCTCACCTTC CASSLMGQLSLTF
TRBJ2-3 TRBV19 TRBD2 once TGTGCCAGTAGTATGGTAGCGGGAGGGTCCGGGGGCACAGATACGCAGTATTTT CASSMVAGGSGGTDTQYF
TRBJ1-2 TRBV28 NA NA TGTGCCAGCAGTTTAGTCAGCTATGGCTACACCTTC CASSLVSYGYTF
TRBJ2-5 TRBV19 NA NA TGTGCCAGTACTCCCGAGGGTCGAGAGACCCAGTACTTC CASTPEGRETQYF
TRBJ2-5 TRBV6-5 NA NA TGTGCCAGCAAACCCGGGGGCGGGGAGACCCAGTACTTC CASKPGGGETQYF
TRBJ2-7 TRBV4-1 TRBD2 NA TGCGCCAGCAGCCTTTTGGGACTAGCGGGCAACGAGCAGTACTTC CASSLLGLAGNEQYF
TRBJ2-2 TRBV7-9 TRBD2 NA TGTGCCAGCAGCCCGACTAGCGGGAGGAACACCGGGGAGCTGTTTTTT CASSPTSGRNTGELFF
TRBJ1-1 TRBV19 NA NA TGTGCCAGTAATCAAGGGGTTTATACTGAAGCTTTCTTT CASNQGVYTEAFF
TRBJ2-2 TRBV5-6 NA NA TGTGCCAGCAGCAGTTTTTTGCGGGGATACACCGGGGAGCTGTTTTTT CASSSFLRGYTGELFF
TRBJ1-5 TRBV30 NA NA TGTGCCTGGAGTCTCCAGGGTTTTGGCAATCAGCCCCAGCATTTT CAWSLQGFGNQPQHF
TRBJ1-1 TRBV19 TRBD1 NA TGTGCCAGCCGTATCGGACAGGGCCTAGACACTGAAGCTTTCTTT CASRIGQGLDTEAFF
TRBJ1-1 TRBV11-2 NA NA TGTGCCAGCAGCTTAGGTCACAGGTTGAACACTGAAGCTTTCTTT CASSLGHRLNTEAFF
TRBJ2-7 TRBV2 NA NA TGTGCCAGCAGTGAAGCGCCCAGAGCCTACGAGCAGTACTTC CASSEAPRAYEQYF
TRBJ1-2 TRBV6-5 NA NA TGTGCCAGCAGTTATGGCGGACGCTATGGCTACACCTTC CASSYGGRYGYTF
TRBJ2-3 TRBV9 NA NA TGTGCCAGCAGCCTCCACGGGTTACCCACAGATACGCAGTATTTT CASSLHGLPTDTQYF
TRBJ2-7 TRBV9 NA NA TGTGCCAGCAGCGGAAGCGGTTCCTACGAGCAGTACTTC CASSGSGSYEQYF
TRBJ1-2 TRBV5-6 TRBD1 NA TGTGCCAGCAGCTTGGAATCGGGACAGGGGTACTATGGCTACACCTTC CASSLESGQGYYGYTF
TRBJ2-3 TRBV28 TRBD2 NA TGTGCCAGCAAAGTGGCCTCGGGACTAGCGGGAGGTACGCAGTATTTT CASKVASGLAGGTQYF
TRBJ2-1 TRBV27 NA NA TGTGCCAGCAGTTTAAGGACAAGCTCCTACAATGAGCAGTTCTTC CASSLRTSSYNEQFF
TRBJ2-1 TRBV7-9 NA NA TGTGCCAGCAGCTTAGACTCCCGGGAGTCCTATGAGCAGTTCTTC CASSLDSRESYEQFF
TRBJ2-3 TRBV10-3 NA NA TGTGCCATCAGTGAGCCCGGGGCTAGGGCCACAGATACGCAGTATTTT CAISEPGARATDTQYF
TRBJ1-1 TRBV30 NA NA TGTGCCTGGAGCTTCGTCCGCACTGAAGCTTTCTTT CAWSFVRTEAFF
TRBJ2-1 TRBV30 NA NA TGTGCCTCCCATCGCCCGGGACTCCTGTACAATGAGCAGTTCTTC CASHRPGLLYNEQFF
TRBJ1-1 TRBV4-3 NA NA TGCGCCAGCAGCCAAGAAGGGGGGGCGAAGGAAGCTTTCTTT CASSQEGGAKEAFF
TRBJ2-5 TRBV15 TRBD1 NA TGTGCCACCAGCAGACTTCGCACAGGGGCGGAGACCCAGTACTTC CATSRLRTGAETQYF
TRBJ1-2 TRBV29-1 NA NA TGCAGCGTTGAAGGGGGGGGTTCCTATGGCTACACCTTC CSVEGGGSYGYTF
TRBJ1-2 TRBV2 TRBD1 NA TGTGCCAGCAGTGAAGTAAGGGGGCGAGACTATGGCTACACCTTC CASSEVRGRDYGYTF
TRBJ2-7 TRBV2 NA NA TGTGCCAGCAGTGAAAATCTGGCTTTGGGCGAGCAGTACTTC CASSENLALGEQYF
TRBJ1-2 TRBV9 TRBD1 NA TGTGCCAGCAGCGCCGGATCGGGACAGCGTCATGGCTACACCTTC CASSAGSGQRHGYTF
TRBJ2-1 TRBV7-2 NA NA TGTGCCAGCAGCCGAACTAGAGTGGCGAATGAGCAGTTCTTC CASSRTRVANEQFF
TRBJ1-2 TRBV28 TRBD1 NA TGTGCCAGCAGTCTTCCGGGACAGGGGGCGGATGGCTACACCTTC CASSLPGQGADGYTF
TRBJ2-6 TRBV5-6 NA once TGTGCCAGCAGCTTGGGCCCCTCTGGGGCCAACGTCCTGACTTTC CASSLGPSGANVLTF
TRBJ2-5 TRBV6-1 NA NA TGTGCCAGCAGTGGTTTACAGGGGGCGGGGGGCGAGACCCAGTACTTC CASSGLQGAGGETQYF
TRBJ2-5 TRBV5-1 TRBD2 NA TGCGCCAGCAGCCGGGGACTAGTCCAAGAGACCCAGTACTTC CASSRGLVQETQYF
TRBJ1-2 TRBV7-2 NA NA TGTGCCAGCAGCTCCCGGCCGGGGGGCAGTAGCTATGGCTACACCTTC CASSSRPGGSSYGYTF